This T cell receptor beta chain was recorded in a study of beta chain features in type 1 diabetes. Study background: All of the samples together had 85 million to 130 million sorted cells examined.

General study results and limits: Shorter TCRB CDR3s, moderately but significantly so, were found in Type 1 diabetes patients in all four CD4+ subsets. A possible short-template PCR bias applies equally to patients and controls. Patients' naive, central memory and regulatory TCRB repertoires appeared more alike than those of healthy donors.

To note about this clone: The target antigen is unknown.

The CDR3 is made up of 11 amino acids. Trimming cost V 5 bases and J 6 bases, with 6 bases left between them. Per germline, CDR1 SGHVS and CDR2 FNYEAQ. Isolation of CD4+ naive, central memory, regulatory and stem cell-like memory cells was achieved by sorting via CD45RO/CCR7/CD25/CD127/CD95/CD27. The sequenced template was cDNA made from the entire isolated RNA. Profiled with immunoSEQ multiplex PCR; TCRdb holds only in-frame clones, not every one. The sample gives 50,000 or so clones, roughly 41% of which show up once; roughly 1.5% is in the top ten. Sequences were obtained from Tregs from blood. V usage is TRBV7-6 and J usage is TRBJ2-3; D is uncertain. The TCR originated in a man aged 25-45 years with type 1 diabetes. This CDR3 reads CASSLEDTQYF. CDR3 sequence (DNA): TGTGCCAGCAGCCTTGAGGATACGCAGTATTTT.